Listed here is a single T cell receptor (beta chain). Its cognate antigen is unknown. Gene names follow the mouse nomenclature. The read terminates 4 residues ahead of where the CDR3 ends, so the germline J gene completes it. RNA extraction was followed by reverse transcription into cDNA, which acted as the sequencing template. The assay was immunoSEQ multiplex PCR, and TCRdb's table has in-frame clones only and misses some. The sample gives around 18,000 clones, none seen only once, and the top ten clones hold roughly 29%. After pooling, cutaneous lymph node cells were sorted with CD4, CD8alpha, NKG2D, NKG2ACE and other markers. The CDR3 has 12 residues. CDR1 and CDR2 from the germline V gene are NNHDY and SYVADS. Trimming cost V 7 bases and J 0 bases, with 7 bases left between them. This sample is part of a study of CD8+ T cells in alopecia areata. At the level of the study: Spontaneously alopecic C3H/HeJ graft donors, about 6-13 months old, gave skin to roughly 7-10-week-old female C3H/HeJ mice.

Regarding the study as a whole: Scalp samples also yield sequences from resident alphabeta T cells of normal skin. Patients displayed less clarity in TCR sharing than mice, a finding possibly related to HLA.

The TCR comes from a C3H/HeJ mouse with alopecia areata. Mouse strain MHC haplotype: H2-k. V usage is TRBV13-3 and J usage is TRBJ1-1; D perhaps matches TRBD1 (5 bases). The material sequenced was CD8+ T cells sorted from a lymph node. This CDR3 is CASWGSNTEVFF. CDR3 bases read: TGTGCCAGCTGGGGGTCAAACACA.